This T cell receptor (beta chain) was captured by sequencing in a study of identical twins. The table lists this clonotype with a few counts. This CDR3 is 15 amino acids long. With 0 bases removed from V and 1 base from J, the gap between germline ends came to 11 bases. CDR1 and CDR2 from the germline V gene are SGDLS and YYNGEE. TCRdb called the 5' RACE reads again in MiXCR, with one record for every CDR3 protein. The sample has about 530,000 distinct CDR3 sequences, about a fifth seen once. The sample also formed part of further work on yellow fever vaccine responses in identical twins.

This chain links TRBV9 with TRBJ2-7, with D hard to call. This TCR was recovered from a young woman in good health. Sample: CD4+ T cells sorted from blood. CDR3: CASSVAGSLSYEQYF. Written as DNA, the CDR3 is TGTGCCAGCAGCGTAGCTGGCAGCTTATCCTACGAGCAGTACTTC. Complete variable domain (other parts from reference TRBV9 and TRBJ2-7): DSGVTQTPKHLITATGQRVTLRCSPRSGDLSVYWYQQSLDQGLQFLIQYYNGEERAKGNILERFSAQQFPDLHSELNLSSLELGDSALYFCASSVAGSLSYEQYFGPGTRLTVT.